Listed here are 28 T cell receptor beta chains from one sample, sequenced in a study of blood T cell repertoires in COVID-19. TCRdb's copy holds only in-frame clones and misses some; the assay was immunoSEQ multiplex PCR. The profile shows tens of thousands of clones, roughly 87% of them singletons. The specimen was peripheral blood. The receptors stem from a human donor with active COVID-19. The donor label of this sample is uncertain.

This clone came up once. The V and J genes are TRBV7-9 and TRBJ2-7; D uncertain. From germline, CDR1 is SEHNR and CDR2 FQNEAQ (reference sequence). The CDR3 extends over 12 amino acids. V was pared by 1 base and J by 4 bases, with 5 bases between. This CDR3 is CASSLVRYEQYF. The DNA for the CDR3 is TGTGCCAGCAGCTTAGTCCGTTACGAGCAGTACTTC.

The V gene is TRBV7-2, the J gene TRBJ2-3; 11 bases are a match to TRBD2. Per germline, CDR1 SGHTA and CDR2 FQGNSA. V trimming: 5 bases; J trimming: 3 bases; junction bases outside the gene matches: 7. The CDR3 runs to 16 residues. This CDR3 reads CASSPNSGGATDTQYF. CDR3 coding DNA: TGTGCCAGCAGCCCCAATAGCGGGGGGGCAACAGATACGCAGTATTTT.

The chain combines TRBV11-2 with TRBJ2-1; 8 bases align to TRBD2. Unmatched junction bases numbered 11, after V lost 6 bases and J lost 13 bases. This CDR3 spans 13 amino acids. The germline CDR1 and CDR2 sequences are SGHAT and FQNNGV. This CDR3 is CASRNSGDPKQFF. For the CDR3, the DNA is TGTGCCAGCAGAAATAGCGGGGACCCCAAACAGTTCTTC. The full variable domain, its missing parts supplied by reference TRBV11-2 and TRBJ2-1, is EAGVAQSPRYKIIEKRQSVAFWCNPISGHATLYWYQQILGQGPKLLIQFQNNGVVDDSQLPKDRFSAERLKGVDSTLKIQPAKLEDSAVYLCASRNSGDPKQFFGPGTRLTVL.

The chain couples TRBV5-1 to TRBJ1-2; 7 bases map to TRBD1. This CDR3 is built from 14 residues. V lost 4 bases, J lost 4 bases, and 7 bases stayed unmatched. Looked up from germline, CDR1 is SGHRS and CDR2 is YFSETQ. CDR3 amino acids: CASSLDRASYGYTF. The CDR3 nucleotides are TGCGCCAGCAGCCTTGACAGGGCCTCCTATGGCTACACCTTC.

This chain links TRBV7-9 with TRBJ2-5; perhaps TRBD2 as D (6 bases). V lost 5 bases to trimming and J lost 7 bases, with 14 bases between them. CDR1 and CDR2 from the germline V gene are SEHNR and FQNEAQ (reference sequence). The CDR3 length is 13 residues. The CDR3 reads CASSLGGNRTQYF. DNA for the CDR3: TGTGCCAGCAGCCTGGGCGGGAATCGGACCCAGTACTTC.

The rearrangement uses TRBV7-2 and TRBJ2-7; 9 bases align to TRBD1. Per germline, CDR1 SGHTA and CDR2 FQGNSA. CDR3 length: 14 residues. With 4 bases clipped from V and 5 bases from J, the junction kept 6 bases outside the gene matches. CDR3 sequence: CASSWGTGPNEQYF. The CDR3 region has the DNA TGTGCCAGCAGCTGGGGGACAGGGCCGAACGAGCAGTACTTC.

V is TRBV9 and J is TRBJ2-3; 7 bases are a match to TRBD1. The CDR3 is made up of 15 amino acids. Trimming took 3 bases from V and 1 from J; bases not matched to a gene: 5. CDR1 and CDR2 (germline): SGDLS, YYNGEE. The CDR3: CASSADRTRTDTQYF. Written as DNA, the CDR3 is TGTGCCAGCAGCGCGGACAGGACTCGCACAGATACGCAGTATTTT.

The gene calls are TRBV6-6 and TRBJ1-5; D unresolved. CDR1 is MNHNY, CDR2 SVGAGI, per germline (reference sequence). V dropped 2 bases and J dropped 1 base, with 6 bases sitting between them. CDR3 length equals 14 residues. CDR3 sequence: CASSYTRSNQPQHF. For the CDR3, the DNA is TGTGCCAGCAGTTACACGAGAAGCAATCAGCCCCAGCATTTT.

J is TRBJ1-4 and V is TRBV2; D is uncertain. The CDR3 has 14 amino acids. Germline lookup yields CDR1 SNHLY and CDR2 FYNNEI. V was shortened by 8 bases and J by 4 bases, with 14 bases between the two germline ends. The CDR3 DNA sequence: TGTGCCAGCCAAGAGGAGGCAATTAATGAAAAACTGTTTTTT. The encoded protein is CASQEEAINEKLFF.

The CDR3 reads CASSVVGDSPQHF. The CDR3 DNA reads as TGTGCCAGCAGCGTAGTCGGAGATTCGCCCCAGCATTTT. J is TRBJ1-5 and V is TRBV9; D gene ambiguous. The germline CDR1 and CDR2 sequences are SGDLS and YYNGEE. CDR3 length equals 13 residues. With 0 bases removed from V and 9 bases from J, the gap between germline ends came to 10 bases.

J is TRBJ1-4 and V is TRBV5-4, with TRBD1 as a possible D gene (5 bases). Germline assignment: CDR1 SGHNT and CDR2 YYREEE (reference sequence). CDR3 size: 17 residues. Trimming stripped 4 bases from V and 0 bases from J, with 16 bases between. The CDR3 region is CASSPNTGTATNEKLFF. The CDR3 DNA reads as TGTGCCAGCAGCCCCAACACGGGGACTGCAACTAATGAAAAACTGTTTTTT.

The genes are TRBV4-2 and TRBJ1-2; TRBD1 matches at 9 bases. The CDR3 runs 15 residues. The germline CDR1 and CDR2 sequences are LGHNA and YNFKEQ. Trimming removed 0 bases from V and 8 bases from J; junction bases left unmatched: 7. The CDR3 nucleotides read TGTGCCAGCAGCCAAGATTGGGACAGGGTGATGGGCTACACCTTC. This sequence encodes CASSQDWDRVMGYTF.

In this sample, this clone turned up a few times. J is TRBJ2-7 and V is TRBV3-1 (or the pseudogene TRBV3-2); 7 nucleotides align to TRBD1. In germline, CDR1 is LGHDT, CDR2 YNNKEL (reference sequence). The CDR3 is made up of 14 amino acids. Trimming removed 4 bases from V and 4 bases from J; junction bases left unmatched: 7. CDR3 protein: CASSPHGRGYEQYF. The DNA for the CDR3 is TGTGCCAGCAGCCCCCACGGCAGGGGGTACGAGCAGTACTTC.

This clone was recorded once. V gene TRBV7-2 combines with J gene TRBJ1-2; 7 positions agree with TRBD1. J lost 8 bases, V lost 5 bases, and 8 bases had no gene match. The CDR3 has 13 residues. CDR1 and CDR2 from the germline V gene are SGHTA and FQGNSA. CDR3 protein: CASSVDRVGGYTF. The CDR3 DNA reads as TGTGCCAGCAGCGTCGACAGGGTAGGCGGCTACACCTTC.

This clone was detected once. V usage is TRBV13 and J usage is TRBJ2-6, with 12 bases that match TRBD1. The germline CDR1 and CDR2 sequences are PRHDT and FYEKMQ (reference sequence). The CDR3 length is 18 residues. V shed 5 bases and J 4 bases; nucleotides not matched to a gene: 9. Written as DNA, the CDR3 is TGTGCCAGCAGCCTCCGGGACAGGGGGCCAGAAGGGGCCAACGTCCTGACTTTC. Translated: CASSLRDRGPEGANVLTF.

V is TRBV3-1 (or the pseudogene TRBV3-2) and J is TRBJ2-5; the match to TRBD2 covers 16 bases. Germline CDR1 and CDR2: LGHDT and YNNKEL (reference sequence). V lost 4 bases to trimming and J lost 5 bases; unmatched junction nucleotides: 10. CDR3 length: 18 amino acids. CDR3 loop: CASSPGLAGGLVMETQYF. CDR3 sequence (DNA): TGTGCCAGCAGCCCGGGACTAGCGGGGGGGTTGGTTATGGAGACCCAGTACTTC.

The chain employs TRBV4-1 and TRBJ1-3; TRBD1 might be the D (5 bases). Per the germline V gene, CDR1 is MGHRA and CDR2 is YSYEKL. V gave up 1 base and J gave up 0 bases, with 16 bases separating them. The CDR3 extends over 18 amino acids. This CDR3 reads CASSQGVPGTSSGNTIYF. DNA for the CDR3: TGCGCCAGCAGCCAAGGAGTCCCGGGGACTAGCTCTGGAAACACCATATATTTT.

The rearrangement links TRBV9 to TRBJ2-1; tentative D call: TRBD1 (5 bases). From germline, CDR1 is SGDLS and CDR2 YYNGEE. The CDR3 extends over 11 amino acids. With 2 bases removed from V and 10 bases from J, the gap between germline ends came to 7 bases. The chain's CDR3 is CASSVSGEQFF. The CDR3 DNA follows: TGTGCCAGCAGCGTGTCAGGGGAGCAGTTCTTC.

V usage is TRBV5-1 and J usage is TRBJ2-7, with a possible D match to TRBD1 (6 bases). V gave up 3 bases and J gave up 3 bases, with 7 bases separating them. This CDR3 has 12 residues. CDR1 and CDR2 (germline): SGHRS, YFSETQ. CDR3 region: CASSSQGYEQYF. CDR3 in DNA: TGCGCCAGCAGCTCACAGGGCTACGAGCAGTACTTC.

This chain joins TRBV5-1 and TRBJ2-3; a possible D gene is TRBD2 (5 bases). Germline V gives CDR1 SGHRS, CDR2 YFSETQ. V was pared by 6 bases and J by 7 bases, with 21 bases between. The CDR3 is 15 amino acids. CDR3 loop: CASIIYPTDSNTQYF. The CDR3 coding sequence is TGCGCCAGCATAATTTACCCCACGGACTCGAATACGCAGTATTTT. Variable domain in full (rest from reference TRBV5-1 and TRBJ2-3): KAGVTQTPRYLIKTRGQQVTLSCSPISGHRSVSWYQQTPGQGLQFLFEYFSETQRNKGNFPGRFSGRQFSNSRSEMNVSTLELGDSALYLCASIIYPTDSNTQYFGPGTRLTVL.

Here the CDR3 reads CASSWTGTGDNYGYTF. The CDR3 bases are TGCGCCAGCAGCTGGACCGGGACAGGAGATAACTATGGCTACACCTTC. V usage is TRBV5-1 and J usage is TRBJ1-2; 8 nucleotides line up with TRBD1. Trimming took 3 bases from V and 1 from J; bases not matched to a gene: 8. Germline V gene sequence: CDR1 SGHRS, CDR2 YFSETQ. This CDR3 region has 16 residues.

The V gene is TRBV7-3, the J gene TRBJ2-3; no definite D call. V was clipped by 3 bases and J by 0 bases, with 7 bases between them. CDR1 and CDR2 from the germline V gene are SGHTA and FQGTGA. The CDR3 length is 14 residues. CDR3 coding DNA: TGTGCCAGCAGCTTTTACAGTAGCACAGATACGCAGTATTTT. This codes for CASSFYSSTDTQYF.

V gene TRBV2 combines with J gene TRBJ2-5, with 8 bases that match TRBD1. This CDR3 contains 13 residues. V shed 6 bases and J 6 bases; nucleotides not matched to a gene: 6. Germline lookup yields CDR1 SNHLY and CDR2 FYNNEI. This CDR3 is CASRVGQGKTQYF. Here the CDR3 DNA reads TGTGCCAGCAGGGTCGGACAGGGCAAGACCCAGTACTTC. The full variable domain, in which reference TRBV2 and TRBJ2-5 provide the parts outside the CDR3, is EPEVTQTPSHQVTQMGQEVILRCVPISNHLYFYWYRQILGQKVEFLVSFYNNEISEKSEIFDDQFSVERPDGSNFTLKIRSTKLEDSAMYFCASRVGQGKTQYFGPGTRLLVL.

This chain connects TRBV20-1 to TRBJ2-3; 7 nucleotides line up with TRBD2. Trimming took 3 bases from V and 4 from J; bases not matched to a gene: 4. The CDR3 consists of 13 residues. Germline V gene lookup returns CDR1 DFQATT and CDR2 SNEGSKA (reference sequence). The CDR3 DNA follows: TGCAGTGCTAGTTCCCGGGGGGCAGATACGCAGTATTTT. Its translation: CSASSRGADTQYF.

This clone came up a few times. This rearrangement joins TRBV6-5 to TRBJ1-5, with a possible D match to TRBD1 (6 bases). CDR1 and CDR2 from the germline V gene are MNHEY and SVGAGI. There are 15 residues in the CDR3. V was clipped by 2 bases and J by 1 base, with 9 bases between them. CDR3 sequence: CASSYGGGSNQPQHF. CDR3 coding DNA: TGTGCCAGCAGTTACGGCGGGGGCAGCAATCAGCCCCAGCATTTT.

The chain has TRBV2 and TRBJ2-2, with D possibly being TRBD2 (7 bases). CDR3 length: 14 amino acids. Germline CDR1 reads SNHLY; CDR2 reads FYNNEI. V lost 6 bases to trimming and J lost 5 bases, with 13 bases between them. This CDR3 is CASRGGGGTGELFF. CDR3 DNA: TGTGCCAGCAGGGGAGGGGGAGGAACCGGGGAGCTGTTTTTT.

The CDR3 loop is CASSPSRQLIGQPQHF. CDR3 DNA: TGTGCCAGCTCACCAAGTCGACAGCTAATCGGCCAGCCCCAGCATTTT. The chain recombines TRBV18 with TRBJ1-5, with D perhaps TRBD1 (5 bases). The CDR3 spans 16 residues. Germline V gene sequence: CDR1 KGHSH, CDR2 LQKENI. Trimming pared 2 bases from V and 7 bases from J, leaving 18 bases between.

The chain carries TRBV5-1 and TRBJ2-2, with 7 bases aligning to TRBD1. Germline values: CDR1 SGHRS, CDR2 YFSETQ. There are 16 residues in the CDR3. V shed 3 bases and J 1 base; nucleotides not matched to a gene: 6. CDR3 sequence: CASSYQGTVNTGELFF. CDR3 nucleotides: TGCGCCAGCAGCTATCAAGGGACAGTGAACACCGGGGAGCTGTTTTTT.